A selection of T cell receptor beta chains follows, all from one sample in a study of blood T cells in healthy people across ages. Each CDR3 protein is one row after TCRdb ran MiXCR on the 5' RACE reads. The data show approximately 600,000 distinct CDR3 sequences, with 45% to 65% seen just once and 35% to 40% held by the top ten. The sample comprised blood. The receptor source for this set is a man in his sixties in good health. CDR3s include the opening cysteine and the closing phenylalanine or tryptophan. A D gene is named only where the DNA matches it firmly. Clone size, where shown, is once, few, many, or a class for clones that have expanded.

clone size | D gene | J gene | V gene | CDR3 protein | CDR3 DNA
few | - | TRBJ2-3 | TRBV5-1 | CASSSQIPTRASTDTQYF | TGCGCCAGCAGCTCCCAAATACCGACAAGGGCTAGCACAGATACGCAGTATTTT
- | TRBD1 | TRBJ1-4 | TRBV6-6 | CASSWDRELFF | TGTGCCAGCAGTTGGGACAGGGAACTGTTTTTT
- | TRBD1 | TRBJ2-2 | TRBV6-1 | CASSHGQGAGGELFF | TGTGCCAGCAGCCATGGACAGGGGGCCGGCGGGGAGCTGTTTTTT
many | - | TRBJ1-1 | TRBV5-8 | CASSSTRGWGTEAFF | TGTGCCAGCAGCTCAACACGGGGTTGGGGCACTGAAGCTTTCTTT
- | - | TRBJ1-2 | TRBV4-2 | CASSQDIKTGDGYTF | TGTGCCAGCAGCCAAGATATAAAGACCGGGGATGGCTACACCTTC
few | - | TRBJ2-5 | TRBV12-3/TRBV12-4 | CASSLNQGVETQYF | TGTGCCAGCAGTTTAAATCAGGGTGTAGAGACCCAGTACTTC
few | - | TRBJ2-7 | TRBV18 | CASSPQTDYEQYF | TGTGCCAGCTCACCCCAGACAGATTACGAGCAGTACTTC
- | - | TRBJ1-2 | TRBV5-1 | CASSPGEPVYGYTF | TGCGCCAGCAGCCCTGGGGAACCCGTCTATGGCTACACCTTC
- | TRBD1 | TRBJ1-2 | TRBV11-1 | CASSSTGQGGYGYTF | TGTGCCAGCAGCTCCACGGGACAGGGGGGATATGGCTACACCTTC
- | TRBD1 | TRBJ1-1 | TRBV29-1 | CSVGTGDTEAFF | TGCAGCGTTGGGACAGGGGACACTGAAGCTTTCTTT
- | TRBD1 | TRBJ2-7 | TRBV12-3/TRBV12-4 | CASSSSTGPYEQYF | TGTGCCAGCAGTAGCTCGACAGGGCCCTACGAGCAGTACTTC
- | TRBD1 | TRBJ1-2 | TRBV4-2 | CASSQDLAGGPGYTF | TGTGCCAGCAGCCAAGATTTGGCAGGGGGGCCTGGCTACACCTTC
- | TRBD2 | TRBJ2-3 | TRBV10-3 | CAIRGGGPEDTQYF | TGTGCCATCAGGGGCGGGGGGCCCGAAGATACGCAGTATTTT
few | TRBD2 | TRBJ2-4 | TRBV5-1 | CASSPRTSGGGNIQYF | TGCGCCAGCAGCCCGAGGACTAGCGGGGGAGGAAACATTCAGTACTTC
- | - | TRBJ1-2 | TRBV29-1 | CSVDPLIDRRNYGYTF | TGCAGCGTTGACCCACTCATTGACAGGAGGAACTATGGCTACACCTTC
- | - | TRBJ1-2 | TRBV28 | CASSLFPRVGINYGYTF | TGTGCCAGCAGTTTATTTCCGAGGGTGGGGATTAACTATGGCTACACCTTC
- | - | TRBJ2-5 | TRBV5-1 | CASSFAGYQETQYF | TGCGCCAGCAGCTTTGCCGGGTACCAAGAGACCCAGTACTTC
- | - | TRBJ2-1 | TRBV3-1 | CASSHRRTGRNEQFF | TGTGCCAGCAGCCACCGAAGAACAGGGCGGAATGAGCAGTTCTTC
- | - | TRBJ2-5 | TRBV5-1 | CASSLDGATQETQYF | TGCGCCAGCAGCTTGGACGGGGCCACACAAGAGACCCAGTACTTC
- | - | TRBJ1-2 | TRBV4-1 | CASSQDRSWDYGYTF | TGCGCCAGCAGCCAAGATCGCAGCTGGGATTATGGCTACACCTTC
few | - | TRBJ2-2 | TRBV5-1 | CASSLNGVANTGELFF | TGCGCCAGCAGCTTGAATGGGGTAGCGAACACCGGGGAGCTGTTTTTT
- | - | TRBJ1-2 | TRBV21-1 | CASSGRGYTF | TGTGCCAGCAGTGGGCGTGGCTACACCTTC
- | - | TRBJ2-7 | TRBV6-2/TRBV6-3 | CASSRRVEQYF | TGTGCCAGCAGCCGCCGGGTTGAGCAGTACTTC
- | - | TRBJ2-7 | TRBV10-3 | CAISDPGKRSDEQYF | TGTGCCATCAGTGACCCGGGCAAGCGTTCCGACGAGCAGTACTTC
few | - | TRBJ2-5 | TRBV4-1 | CASSHQGLKQETQYF | TGCGCCAGTAGCCACCAGGGGCTCAAGCAAGAGACCCAGTACTTC
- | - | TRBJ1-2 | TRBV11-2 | CASSISTEANYGYTF | TGTGCCAGCAGCATAAGTACAGAGGCTAACTATGGCTACACCTTC
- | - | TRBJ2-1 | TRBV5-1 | CASSQDYYNEQFF | TGCGCCAGCAGCCAGGACTACTACAATGAGCAGTTCTTC
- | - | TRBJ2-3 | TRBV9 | CASNKGGPTDTQYF | TGTGCCAGCAACAAAGGGGGGCCCACAGATACGCAGTATTTT
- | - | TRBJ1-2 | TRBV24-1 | CATSDSYGYTF | TGTGCCACCAGTGATAGCTATGGCTACACCTTC
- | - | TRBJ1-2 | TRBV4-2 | CASSRTGRGYEGYTF | TGTGCCAGCAGCCGGACGGGAAGGGGCTATGAAGGCTACACCTTC
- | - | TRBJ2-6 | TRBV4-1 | CASRAGTLTGANVLTF | TGCGCCAGCAGGGCGGGGACCTTAACGGGGGCCAACGTCCTGACTTTC
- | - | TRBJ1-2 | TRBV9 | CASSVDGSINYGYTF | TGTGCCAGCAGCGTAGATGGAAGTATTAACTATGGCTACACCTTC
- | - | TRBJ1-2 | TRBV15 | CATSRDRSGVNGYTF | TGTGCCACCAGCAGAGATCGGTCCGGGGTGAATGGCTACACCTTC
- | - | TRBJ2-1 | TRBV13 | CASSSERASSYNEQFF | TGTGCCAGCAGCTCCGAGCGGGCCAGCTCCTACAATGAGCAGTTCTTC
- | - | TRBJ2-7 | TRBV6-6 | CASSYEGGGPSEQYF | TGTGCCAGCAGTTACGAGGGGGGAGGGCCAAGCGAGCAGTACTTC
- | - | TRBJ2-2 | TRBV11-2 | CASSLAEYGELFF | TGTGCCAGCAGCTTAGCTGAGTACGGGGAGCTGTTTTTT
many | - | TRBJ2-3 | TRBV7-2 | CASSNTDTQYF | TGTGCCAGCAGCAACACAGATACGCAGTATTTT
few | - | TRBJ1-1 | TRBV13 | CASSFPRLTSSGTEAFF | TGTGCCAGCAGCTTTCCCAGACTCACCTCATCCGGTACTGAAGCTTTCTTT
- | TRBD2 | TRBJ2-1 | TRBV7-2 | CASSLLAGGGNEQFF | TGTGCCAGCAGCTTACTAGCGGGGGGGGGCAATGAGCAGTTCTTC
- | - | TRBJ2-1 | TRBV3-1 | CASSHDGGSGSSYNEQFF | TGTGCCAGCAGCCATGATGGTGGGTCAGGGAGCTCCTACAATGAGCAGTTCTTC
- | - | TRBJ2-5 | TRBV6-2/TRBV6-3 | CASSYLQTQETQYF | TGTGCCAGCAGTTACCTACAGACCCAAGAGACCCAGTACTTC
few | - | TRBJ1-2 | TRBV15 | CATSRDLDYGYTF | TGTGCCACCAGCAGGGACCTGGACTATGGCTACACCTTC
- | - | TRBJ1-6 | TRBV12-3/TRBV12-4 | CASSKGGSASPLHF | TGTGCCAGCAGTAAGGGGGGTTCAGCTTCACCCCTCCACTTT
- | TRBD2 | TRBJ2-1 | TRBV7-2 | CASSLLAAGGNNEQFF | TGTGCCAGTAGCCTACTGGCAGCGGGGGGGAACAATGAGCAGTTCTTC
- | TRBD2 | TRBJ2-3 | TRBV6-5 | CASSYSTSGDTQYF | TGTGCCAGCAGTTACTCGACTAGCGGAGATACGCAGTATTTT
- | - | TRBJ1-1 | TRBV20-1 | CSAREFTGIEAFF | TGCAGTGCTAGAGAATTTACGGGGATTGAAGCTTTCTTT
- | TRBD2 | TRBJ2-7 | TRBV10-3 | CAISILAGGYNEQYF | TGTGCCATCAGTATACTAGCGGGGGGATACAATGAGCAGTACTTC
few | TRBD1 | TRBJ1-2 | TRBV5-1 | CASSPRGQGPEGYGYTF | TGCGCCAGCAGCCCGCGGGGACAGGGGCCAGAAGGGTATGGCTACACCTTC
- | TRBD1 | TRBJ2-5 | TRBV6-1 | CASSEAGGQGSETQYF | TGTGCCAGCAGTGAAGCGGGGGGACAGGGGTCAGAGACCCAGTACTTC